The next 22 T cell receptor beta chains were all read from a single sample in a study of neurological immune-mediated disorders. Time point specified: longitudinal time-point 1 (baseline). TCRdb reprocessed the 5' RACE reads with MiXCR, giving one entry per CDR3 protein. The table records 64,000 or so distinct CDR3 sequences, roughly 10% of them present only once. The sample comprised PBMCs. The receptors originated from a man under 40 in good health.

This clonotype was detected many times. This chain connects TRBV5-1 to TRBJ2-5, with D uncertain. Deletions cut 0 bases from V and 5 bases from J, with 8 bases between. This CDR3 comprises 13 residues. CDR1 is SGHRS and CDR2 is YFSETQ in the germline V gene. The CDR3 reads CASSLGSMETQYF. The CDR3 nucleotides read TGCGCCAGCAGCTTGGGGAGCATGGAGACCCAGTACTTC. The variable domain in full, with the rest retrieved from reference TRBV5-1 and TRBJ2-5, is KAGVTQTPRYLIKTRGQQVTLSCSPISGHRSVSWYQQTPGQGLQFLFEYFSETQRNKGNFPGRFSGRQFSNSRSEMNVSTLELGDSALYLCASSLGSMETQYFGPGTRLLVL.

Note on this clonotype: Just one base apart from a much larger clone, this may be a read error. V gene TRBV29-1 combines with J gene TRBJ2-1; maybe TRBD1 (6 bases). Trimming left V 4 bases short and J 7 bases short, with 20 bases between. The germline CDR1 and CDR2 sequences are SQVTM and ANQGSEA. The CDR3 has 15 amino acids. The CDR3 DNA follows: TGCAGCGTTGCTCACCGGGACAAGGGGCAAAATGAGCAGTTCTTC. It encodes CSVAHRDKGQNEQFF.

At least ten counts were recorded for this clonotype. The V gene is TRBV7-9, the J gene TRBJ1-3; D ambiguous. V was clipped by 10 bases and J by 0 bases, with 16 bases between them. CDR3 length: 15 residues. CDR1 and CDR2 from the germline V gene are SEHNR and FQNEAQ (reference sequence). CDR3 residues: CATDSSPSSGNTIYF. The CDR3 DNA reads TGTGCCACGGACTCCTCACCGAGCTCTGGAAACACCATATATTTT. The full variable domain, its missing parts supplied by reference TRBV7-9 and TRBJ1-3, is DTGVSQNPRHKITKRGQNVTFRCDPISEHNRLYWYRQTLGQGPEFLTYFQNEAQLEKSRLLSDRFSAERPKGSFSTLEIQRTEQGDSAMYLCATDSSPSSGNTIYFGEGSWLTVV.

This clonotype was counted at least ten times. This chain joins TRBV20-1 and TRBJ2-5, with 10 nucleotides matching TRBD2. The CDR3 contains 15 residues. V trimming: 3 bases; J trimming: 5 bases; junction bases outside the gene matches: 9. Germline lookup yields CDR1 DFQATT and CDR2 SNEGSKA (reference sequence). The DNA for the CDR3 is TGCAGTGCTAGTAGCGAGCGGGAGGGCCGGGAGACCCAGTACTTC. Translating gives CSASSEREGRETQYF.

This clonotype was detected ten times or more. The chain joins TRBV15 to TRBJ2-2; 11 bases agree with TRBD2. J gave up 2 bases and V 0 bases, and 5 bases lay outside the gene matches. CDR3 size: 18 residues. Germline V lookup: CDR1 LNHNV, CDR2 YYDKDF (reference sequence). The CDR3 nucleotides are TGTGCCACCAGCAGAGACCCGGGACTAGCGGCCAACACCGGGGAGCTGTTTTTT. As protein: CATSRDPGLAANTGELFF.

This clonotype has ten or more counts. The gene calls are TRBV20-1 and TRBJ2-7; a possible D gene is TRBD1 (5 bases). This CDR3 has 10 residues. V was cut by 5 bases and J by 3 bases, with 5 bases left in between. Germline CDR1 is DFQATT and CDR2 is SNEGSKA (reference sequence). CDR3 amino acids: CSADSYEQYF. DNA of the CDR3: TGCAGTGCTGACAGCTACGAGCAGTACTTC.

In its sample, this clonotype was seen many times. The rearrangement links TRBV7-8 to TRBJ2-3; a weak D match, TRBD1 (6 bases). The CDR3 consists of 15 residues. The ends were cut back, 5 bases at V and 5 bases at J, with 17 bases in the middle. CDR1 is SGHVS and CDR2 is FQNEAQ in the germline V gene. In nucleotides, the CDR3 is TGTGCCAGCAGCCCTACGAGGGGGACCGAAGATACGCAGTATTTT. This sequence encodes CASSPTRGTEDTQYF.

This clonotype was seen ten or more times. The chain has TRBV5-1 and TRBJ1-6; D uncertain. CDR3 size: 14 residues. Germline V gene sequence: CDR1 SGHRS, CDR2 YFSETQ. Trimming pared 4 bases from V and 8 bases from J, leaving 13 bases between. CDR3 nucleotide sequence: TGCGCCAGCAGCCGAGAAATCGCGTATTCACCCCTCCACTTT. It yields the protein CASSREIAYSPLHF. Supplemented by reference TRBV5-1 and TRBJ1-6, the full variable domain reads KAGVTQTPRYLIKTRGQQVTLSCSPISGHRSVSWYQQTPGQGLQFLFEYFSETQRNKGNFPGRFSGRQFSNSRSEMNVSTLELGDSALYLCASSREIAYSPLHFGNGTRLTVT.

In its sample, this clonotype was seen many times. The chain combines TRBV5-6 with TRBJ2-7, with TRBD1 matching over 7 bases. V was pared by 4 bases and J by 6 bases, with 4 bases of the junction left unmatched. The CDR3 consists of 12 residues. Germline CDR1 is SGHDT and CDR2 is YYEEEE. The CDR3 DNA sequence: TGTGCCAGCAGCCCGGGACAGCGCGAGCAGTACTTC. As protein: CASSPGQREQYF.

This clonotype was observed at least ten times. The rearrangement joins TRBV27 to TRBJ1-2, with 8 bases matching TRBD1. Germline CDR1 reads MNHEY; CDR2 reads SMNVEV (reference sequence). There are 16 residues in the CDR3. J gave up 2 bases and V 3 bases, and 8 bases lay outside the gene matches. CDR3 loop: CASSFQGQGPNYGYTF. For the CDR3, the DNA is TGTGCCAGCAGTTTCCAAGGACAGGGACCCAACTATGGCTACACCTTC.

This clonotype was recorded many times. V gene TRBV5-6 combines with J gene TRBJ2-1; 8 bases fit TRBD2. This CDR3 region has 14 residues. Germline CDR1 SGHDT, CDR2 YYEEEE. After removal of 6 bases from V and 0 bases from J, the junction contained 2 bases not matched to a gene. CDR3 nucleotides: TGTGCCAGCAACGGACTAGCCTCCTACAATGAGCAGTTCTTC. It translates to CASNGLASYNEQFF.

This clonotype came up many times. V is TRBV7-7 and J is TRBJ2-5, with D possibly TRBD2 on 6 matching bases. CDR1 is SSHAT, CDR2 FNYEAQ, per germline (reference sequence). Trimming cost V 11 bases and J 4 bases, with 26 bases left between them. This CDR3 is built from 16 residues. The CDR3 here is CAAGGTEGMGGETQYF. CDR3 coding DNA: TGTGCCGCCGGAGGGACTGAGGGGATGGGGGGAGAGACCCAGTACTTC.

This clonotype was observed at least ten times. The genes are TRBV20-1 and TRBJ1-3, with D possibly matching TRBD1 (5 bases). V lost 0 bases and J lost 3, with 15 bases in between. CDR1 is DFQATT and CDR2 is SNEGSKA in the germline V gene (reference sequence). The CDR3 contains 16 residues. CDR3 amino acids: CSARDQEKGSGNTIYF. Written as DNA, the CDR3 is TGCAGTGCTAGAGATCAAGAGAAGGGGAGTGGAAACACCATATATTTT.

This clonotype came up many times. This sequence joins TRBV10-3 and TRBJ2-4; 7 nucleotides line up with TRBD2. Trimming removed 10 bases from V and 7 bases from J; junction bases left unmatched: 7. Germline CDR1 reads ENHRY; CDR2 reads SYGVKD. The CDR3 contains 12 residues. CDR3 sequence: CASREEGNIQYF. CDR3 sequence (DNA): TGTGCCAGTCGGGAGGAAGGGAACATTCAGTACTTC.

At least ten counts were recorded for this clonotype. This chain links TRBV18 with TRBJ2-2; D is undetermined. The V gene's germline CDR1 is KGHSH and CDR2 LQKENI. V lost 6 bases to trimming and J lost 1 base, with 3 bases between them. This CDR3 region has 12 residues. CDR3 DNA sequence: TGTGCCAGCTCTGAGAACACCGGGGAGCTGTTTTTT. Translated, it gives CASSENTGELFF.

This clonotype was found many times. This chain connects TRBV29-1 to TRBJ2-1; TRBD1 is a possible D gene (6 bases). The CDR3 runs to 14 residues. The V gene lost 8 bases and the J gene lost 2 bases, with 16 bases spanning the gap. CDR1 and CDR2 from the germline V gene are SQVTM and ANQGSEA. CDR3 bases: TGCAGCCGTGGGGCAGGGGTACCCTACAATGAGCAGTTCTTC. Its protein is CSRGAGVPYNEQFF.

This clonotype was recorded many times. The CDR3 coding sequence is TGTGCCAGCAGCTTAGGAGGTCCTGGCGAGCAGTACTTC. Its translation is CASSLGGPGEQYF. The rearrangement joins TRBV7-9 to TRBJ2-7; D is unclear. The CDR3 loop spans 13 amino acids. From germline, CDR1 is SEHNR and CDR2 FQNEAQ (reference sequence). V shed 1 base and J shed 6 bases, with 10 bases lying between them.

This clonotype counts as medium-sized. The genes are TRBV15 and TRBJ2-7, with D maybe TRBD2 (5 bases). CDR3 length equals 16 residues. The V end was cut by 2 bases, the J end by 1 base, with 15 bases between. From germline, CDR1 is LNHNV and CDR2 YYDKDF (reference sequence). The CDR3 region is CATSRPTGSGSYEQYF. The CDR3 bases are TGTGCCACCAGCAGACCTACTGGGAGCGGTTCCTACGAGCAGTACTTC.

This clonotype was seen ten or more times. The chain's CDR3 is CASSLAAVEETQYF. CDR3 bases: TGCGCCAGCAGCTTGGCAGCAGTTGAAGAGACCCAGTACTTC. This rearrangement joins TRBV5-1 to TRBJ2-5; D gene unclear. The germline V gene has CDR1 SGHRS and CDR2 YFSETQ. CDR3 length: 14 amino acids. V was cut by 0 bases and J by 3 bases, with 9 bases left in between.

Points on this clonotype: A much larger clone is a single base away; this may be a read error. The V call is TRBV7-8, the J call TRBJ2-3; 7 nucleotides line up with TRBD1. Germline V gives CDR1 SGHVS, CDR2 FQNEAQ. CDR3 size: 14 residues. The CDR3 DNA follows: TGTGCCAGCGGCTTTAAGGGGGACAGAGATACGCAGTATTTT. Protein sequence: CASGFKGDRDTQYF.

With respect to this clonotype: One end of the junction varies from germline; a read error may be responsible. The rearrangement joins TRBV7-2 to TRBJ2-7, with no clear D. The CDR3 is made up of 15 amino acids. The V gene's germline CDR1 is SGHTA and CDR2 FQGNSA. This CDR3 is CACSLGSSGIYEQYF. CDR3 bases: TGTGCCTGCAGCTTAGGTTCTAGTGGGATCTACGAGCAGTACTTC.

This clonotype appeared many times. The chain links TRBV20-1 to TRBJ2-7; the match to TRBD1 covers 7 bases. V shed 6 bases, J shed 4 bases, and the junction held 9 bases outside the gene matches. The CDR3 is 13 amino acids. In germline, CDR1 is DFQATT, CDR2 SNEGSKA (reference sequence). The CDR3 bases are TGCAGTGCCACCTGGGACAGTCGGTACGAGCAGTACTTC. It codes for CSATWDSRYEQYF.